This T cell receptor (beta chain) was sequenced in a study of blood T cell repertoires in COVID-19. In the study overall: Samples representing acute and convalescent COVID-19 were sourced from the United States, Italy and Spain. The cDNA or gDNA used as material had been derived from T cells, B-cell-depleted T cells, or PBMCs.

The germline V gene encodes CDR1 LNHDA and CDR2 SQIVND (reference sequence). This CDR3 region has 14 residues. Trimming took 6 bases from V and 7 from J; bases not matched to a gene: 8. The data were produced by immunoSEQ multiplex PCR, yet TCRdb's version contains in-frame clones alone and is incomplete. The sample holds 380,000 or so clones, 88% seen once. Participant ages covered roughly 18 to 89 years across 20 to 30 US areas. Assignment of participants to cohorts was predicated upon participant-reported clinical history. The sequenced sample was PBMCs or T cells enriched from blood (not recorded which). The chain couples TRBV19 to TRBJ2-2, with 7 nucleotides matching TRBD2. The TCR sequence derives from a woman aged 25 to 45 with acute COVID-19. Here the CDR3 DNA reads TGTGCCAGTAGCCGGACTAGTGGGATCGGGGAGCTGTTTTTT. Translating it yields CASSRTSGIGELFF.